This T cell receptor (beta chain) was captured by sequencing in a study of beta chain features in type 1 diabetes. Turning to the study itself: Healthy donors and patients showed comparable age, gender and cell yields. 107,917,701 sorted cells were examined across all samples. Study results and caveats: Fewer insertions but more deletions were seen at VDJ junctions in type 1 diabetes patients.

CD4+ naive, central memory, regulatory and stem cell-like memory cells were sorted via CD45RO/CCR7/CD25/CD127/CD95/CD27. The V segment lost 1 base and the J segment 2 bases; nucleotides outside the gene matches: 3. CDR3 size: 16 residues. Germline V CDR1 and CDR2: SGHTA, FQGNSA. Since all of the isolated RNA was reverse transcribed, expressed TCRB transcripts were what got sequenced. The table came from immunoSEQ multiplex PCR; TCRdb's copy has only in-frame clones and leaves some out. The data hold roughly 380,000 clones, with less than 20% observed a single time. Comment on this clone: Its antigen remains unidentified.

The sequenced sample consisted of naive CD4+ T cells from blood. The chain has TRBV7-2 and TRBJ2-1; the match to TRBD2 covers 9 bases. The origin of this receptor is a woman under 30 in good health. CDR3 amino acids: CASSLGSGGPYNEQFF. The CDR3 nucleotides are TGTGCCAGCAGCTTAGGGAGCGGGGGGCCCTACAATGAGCAGTTCTTC.